This entry is about one TCR beta chain. Its antigen is undetermined. Random hexamers served to reverse transcribe roughly 0.5 to 1 ug RNA. TCRdb fed the immunoSEQ multiplex PCR reads into MiXCR, producing one record per CDR3 protein. The sample holds some 190,000 distinct CDR3 sequences, over 85% seen once. The source of the sample is a study of CD8 T cells in Susac syndrome. General study results and limits: The study conceded that relatively few individuals underwent its TCR sequencing and HLA analysis.

The germline V gene has CDR1 SGHDT and CDR2 YYEEEE. This CDR3 comprises 15 residues. Trimming cost V 0 bases and J 2 bases, with 9 bases left between them. The TCR sequence derives from a human donor in good health. The rearrangement joins TRBV5-6 to TRBJ1-5; possibly TRBD1 for D (6 bases). Sequenced input: CD4+ T cells from PBMCs. In DNA, the CDR3 is TGTGCCAGCAGCTTGGAGTCAGGGGGCAATCAGCCCCAGCATTTT. Encoded protein: CASSLESGGNQPQHF.